This T cell receptor beta chain was found in a study of cytomegalovirus exposure and HLA in healthy donors. Overall study results and limits: Later analysis demonstrated an association between a missense DCLRE1C variant and TCR beta V- and J-gene trimming. In a later analysis, across HLA loci, associated TCR counts were highest for DRB1, lowest for HLA-C.

With 4 bases removed from V and 8 bases from J, the gap between germline ends came to 11 bases. The CDR3 has 12 amino acids. Germline V gene sequence: CDR1 GTSNPN, CDR2 SVGIG (reference sequence). In the PCR, 60 Vbeta and 13 Jbeta primers were used. Authors' data handling: Later analysis identified tens of millions of unique TCR beta chains, 10 million to 12 million shared. Method: immunoSEQ multiplex PCR; TCRdb's copy keeps in-frame clones and lacks some. That table is the source of V, J and clone size, and D and trimming were worked out from the DNA. There are tens of thousands of clones in the sample; around three quarters occur only once, and 6% lies in the top ten. Turning to this clone: Its antigen is not identified.

The sequenced sample consisted of PBMCs. This chain links TRBV30 with TRBJ1-4, with a tentative D call TRBD1 (6 bases). This clonotype was obtained from a male donor in good health and CMV-seronegative. The CDR3 here is CAWNRDVEKLFF. Written as DNA, the CDR3 is TGTGCCTGGAACAGGGATGTCGAAAAACTGTTTTTT.